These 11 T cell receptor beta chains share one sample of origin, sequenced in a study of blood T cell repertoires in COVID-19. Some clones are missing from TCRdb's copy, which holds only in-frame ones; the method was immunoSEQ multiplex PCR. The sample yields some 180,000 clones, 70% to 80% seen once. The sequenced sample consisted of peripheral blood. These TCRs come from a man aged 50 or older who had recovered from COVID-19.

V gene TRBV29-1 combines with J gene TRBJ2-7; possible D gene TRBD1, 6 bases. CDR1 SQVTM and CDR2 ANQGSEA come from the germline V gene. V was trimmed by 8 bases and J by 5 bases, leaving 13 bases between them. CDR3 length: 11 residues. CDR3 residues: CSTSSGDEQYF. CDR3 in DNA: TGCAGCACCTCGTCAGGGGACGAGCAGTACTTC.

This CDR3 reads CASRAGYSYEQYF. In DNA form, the CDR3 reads TGTGCCAGCCGAGCGGGTTACTCCTACGAGCAGTACTTC. The rearrangement joins TRBV7-9 to TRBJ2-7, with D possibly TRBD2 on 6 matching bases. CDR1 SEHNR and CDR2 FQNEAQ come from the germline V gene (reference sequence). This CDR3 spans 13 amino acids. With 8 bases removed from V and 0 bases from J, the gap between germline ends came to 11 bases.

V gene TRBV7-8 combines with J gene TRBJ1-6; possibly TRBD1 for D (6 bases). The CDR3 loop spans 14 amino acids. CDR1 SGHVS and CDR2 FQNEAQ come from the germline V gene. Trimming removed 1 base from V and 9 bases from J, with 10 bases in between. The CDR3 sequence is CASSLGGLVSPLHF. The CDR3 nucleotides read TGTGCCAGCAGCTTAGGGGGGCTGGTTTCACCCCTCCACTTT.

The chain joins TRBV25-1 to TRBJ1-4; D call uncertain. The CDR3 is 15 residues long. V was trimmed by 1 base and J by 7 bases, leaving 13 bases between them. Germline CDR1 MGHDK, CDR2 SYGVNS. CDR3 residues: CASSEFGLSGEKLFF. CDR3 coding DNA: TGTGCCAGCAGTGAATTCGGTTTGTCAGGTGAAAAACTGTTTTTT. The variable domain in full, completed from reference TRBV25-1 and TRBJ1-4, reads EADIYQTPRYLVIGTGKKITLECSQTMGHDKMYWYQQDPGMELHLIHYSYGVNSTEKGDLSSESTVSRIRTEHFPLTLESARPSHTSQYLCASSEFGLSGEKLFFGSGTQLSVL.

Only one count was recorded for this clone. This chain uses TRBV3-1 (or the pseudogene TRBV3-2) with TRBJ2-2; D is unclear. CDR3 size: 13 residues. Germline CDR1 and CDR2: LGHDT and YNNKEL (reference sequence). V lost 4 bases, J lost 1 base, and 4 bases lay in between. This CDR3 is CASSPRNTGELFF. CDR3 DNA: TGTGCCAGCAGCCCGAGGAACACCGGGGAGCTGTTTTTT.

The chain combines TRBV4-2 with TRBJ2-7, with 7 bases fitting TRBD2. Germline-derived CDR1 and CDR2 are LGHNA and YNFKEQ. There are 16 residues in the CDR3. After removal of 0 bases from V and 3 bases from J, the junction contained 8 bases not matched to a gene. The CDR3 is CASSQDLRRGIYEQYF. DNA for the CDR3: TGTGCCAGCAGCCAAGATCTTCGGCGGGGGATCTACGAGCAGTACTTC.

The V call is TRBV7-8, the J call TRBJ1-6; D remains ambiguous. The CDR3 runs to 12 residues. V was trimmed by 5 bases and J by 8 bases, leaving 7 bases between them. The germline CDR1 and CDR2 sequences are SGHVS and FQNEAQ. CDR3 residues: CASSPSYSPLHF. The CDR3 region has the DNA TGTGCCAGCAGCCCTTCTTATTCACCCCTCCACTTT.

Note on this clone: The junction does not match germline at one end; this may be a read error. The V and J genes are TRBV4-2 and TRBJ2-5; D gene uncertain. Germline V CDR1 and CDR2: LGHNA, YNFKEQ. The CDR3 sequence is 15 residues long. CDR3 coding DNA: TGTACCAGCAGCCAAGATTTCAGCGTAGGTGAGACCCAGTACTTC. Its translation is CTSSQDFSVGETQYF.

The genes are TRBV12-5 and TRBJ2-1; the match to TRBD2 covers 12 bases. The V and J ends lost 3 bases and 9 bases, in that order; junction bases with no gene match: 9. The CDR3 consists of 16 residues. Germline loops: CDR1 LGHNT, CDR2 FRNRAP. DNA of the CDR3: TGTGCTAGTGGTTTTTGGGCTAGCGGGAGGGCCAGTGAGCAGTTCTTC. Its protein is CASGFWASGRASEQFF.

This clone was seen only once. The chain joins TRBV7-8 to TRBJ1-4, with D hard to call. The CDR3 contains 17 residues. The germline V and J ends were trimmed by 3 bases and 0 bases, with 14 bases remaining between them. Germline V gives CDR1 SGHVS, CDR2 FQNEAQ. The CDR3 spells CASSFQVNLATNEKLFF. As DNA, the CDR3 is TGTGCCAGCAGCTTTCAGGTTAACCTTGCAACTAATGAAAAACTGTTTTTT.

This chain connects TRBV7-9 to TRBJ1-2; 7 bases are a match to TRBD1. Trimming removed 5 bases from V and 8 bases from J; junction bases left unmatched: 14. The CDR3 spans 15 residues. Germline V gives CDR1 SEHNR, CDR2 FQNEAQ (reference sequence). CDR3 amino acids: CASSPTGTVKRGYTF. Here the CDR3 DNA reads TGTGCCAGCAGCCCTACGGGGACAGTCAAAAGAGGCTACACCTTC.